The rows below give T cell receptor beta chains drawn from one sample of a study of blood T cell repertoires in COVID-19. Produced via immunoSEQ multiplex PCR; TCRdb's table is partial and in-frame only. The sample has 650,000 to 800,000 clones; over 80% are singletons. Sequenced input: peripheral blood. These receptor sequences come from a woman between 18 and 29 years old with acute or convalescent COVID-19. The CDR3 runs from the conserved cysteine through the conserved F or W. D genes are given only for firm matches. Clone size appears in some rows only: once, few, many, or a class for an expanded clone.

clone_size: -; j_call: TRBJ2-7; d_call: -; v_call: TRBV7-9; cdr3_nt: TGTGCCAGCAGCTTAGCCGGGGTTAGCCACGAGCAGTACTTC; cdr3_aa: CASSLAGVSHEQYF
clone_size: once; j_call: TRBJ2-5; d_call: -; v_call: TRBV19; cdr3_nt: TGTGCCAGTAGTCTAAACGGGGGGCCGGTGGAGACCCAGTACTTC; cdr3_aa: CASSLNGGPVETQYF
clone_size: -; j_call: TRBJ1-2; d_call: -; v_call: TRBV5-6; cdr3_nt: TGTGCCAGCAGCCATATACAGGAAACGGGCTACACCTTC; cdr3_aa: CASSHIQETGYTF
clone_size: -; j_call: TRBJ1-5; d_call: TRBD1; v_call: TRBV5-8; cdr3_nt: TGTGCCAGCAGCTTGGGGACAGGGGCTATCAATCAGCCCCAGCATTTT; cdr3_aa: CASSLGTGAINQPQHF
clone_size: -; j_call: TRBJ1-6; d_call: TRBD1; v_call: TRBV4-3; cdr3_nt: TGCGCCAGCAGCCAGGGACAGGGTGCGAATTCACCCCTCCACTTT; cdr3_aa: CASSQGQGANSPLHF
clone_size: -; j_call: TRBJ2-7; d_call: -; v_call: TRBV7-2; cdr3_nt: TGTGCCAGCAGCTTTTATTACTCCCTGGGGCCCTACGAGCAGTACTTC; cdr3_aa: CASSFYYSLGPYEQYF
clone_size: -; j_call: TRBJ1-3; d_call: -; v_call: TRBV2; cdr3_nt: TGTGCCAGCAGCCAAACGAACACAGTACTCTCTGGAAACACCATATATTTT; cdr3_aa: CASSQTNTVLSGNTIYF
clone_size: -; j_call: TRBJ2-3; d_call: -; v_call: TRBV7-9; cdr3_nt: TGTGCCAGCACCGGCGAAGGACAGTACACAGATACGCAGTATTTT; cdr3_aa: CASTGEGQYTDTQYF
clone_size: -; j_call: TRBJ1-5; d_call: -; v_call: TRBV5-5; cdr3_nt: TGTGCCAGCAGCTTGGGGGGAGTGCGGAATCAGCCCCAGCATTTT; cdr3_aa: CASSLGGVRNQPQHF
clone_size: -; j_call: TRBJ2-2; d_call: -; v_call: TRBV24-1; cdr3_nt: TGTGCCACCAGTGATCGGACAATGCCTTCTTCCGGGGAGCTGTTTTTT; cdr3_aa: CATSDRTMPSSGELFF
clone_size: -; j_call: TRBJ2-4; d_call: TRBD1; v_call: TRBV7-3; cdr3_nt: TGTGCCAGCAGCTCCCGGACAGGGGCGAATCAGTACTTC; cdr3_aa: CASSSRTGANQYF
clone_size: -; j_call: TRBJ2-1; d_call: -; v_call: TRBV29-1; cdr3_nt: TGCAGCGCCCCGATCAGGGGGGCCTACAATGAGCAGTTCTTC; cdr3_aa: CSAPIRGAYNEQFF
clone_size: -; j_call: TRBJ1-2; d_call: TRBD1; v_call: TRBV2; cdr3_nt: TGTGCCAGCAGTGTGGGGACAGGGGACTACACCTTC; cdr3_aa: CASSVGTGDYTF
clone_size: -; j_call: TRBJ2-1; d_call: TRBD1; v_call: TRBV9; cdr3_nt: TGTGCCAGCAGCGCCCAGGGGGTTGAGCAGTTCTTC; cdr3_aa: CASSAQGVEQFF
clone_size: -; j_call: TRBJ2-1; d_call: TRBD2; v_call: TRBV6-5; cdr3_nt: TGTGCCAGCAGTTACTCGGGGGGGGTCAATGAGCAGTTCTTC; cdr3_aa: CASSYSGGVNEQFF
clone_size: -; j_call: TRBJ2-5; d_call: -; v_call: TRBV7-6; cdr3_nt: TGTGCCAGCAGCTCCCCTCAGGGAGGAGAGACCCAGTACTTC; cdr3_aa: CASSSPQGGETQYF
clone_size: -; j_call: TRBJ1-6; d_call: -; v_call: TRBV11-2; cdr3_nt: TGTGCCAGCAGCAAGGGTTCGGAGGTCTCACCCCTCCACTTT; cdr3_aa: CASSKGSEVSPLHF
clone_size: once; j_call: TRBJ1-6; d_call: -; v_call: TRBV5-1; cdr3_nt: TGCGCCAGCAGCTTGGGACGGGGGGAGCCTTATAATTCACCCCTCCACTTT; cdr3_aa: CASSLGRGEPYNSPLHF
clone_size: few; j_call: TRBJ2-7; d_call: TRBD1; v_call: TRBV27; cdr3_nt: TGTGCCAGCAGTTTTTTGACAGGGGGCCACGAGCAGTACTTC; cdr3_aa: CASSFLTGGHEQYF
clone_size: once; j_call: TRBJ2-7; d_call: -; v_call: TRBV9; cdr3_nt: TGTGCCAGCAGCGCCAACAGGGTGCCCTACGAGCAGTACTTC; cdr3_aa: CASSANRVPYEQYF
clone_size: -; j_call: TRBJ1-4; d_call: TRBD1; v_call: TRBV6-5; cdr3_nt: TGTGCCAGCAGTTACTCCTCGGGACAGCATAATGAAAAACTGTTTTTT; cdr3_aa: CASSYSSGQHNEKLFF
clone_size: -; j_call: TRBJ1-1; d_call: -; v_call: TRBV4-1; cdr3_nt: TGCGCCAGCAGTCCCTTGGGGAGCCCTACAACTGAAGCTTTCTTT; cdr3_aa: CASSPLGSPTTEAFF
clone_size: -; j_call: TRBJ2-2; d_call: -; v_call: TRBV27; cdr3_nt: TGTGCCAGCAGTTCCCCTCCAGGAACCGGGGAGCTGTTTTTT; cdr3_aa: CASSSPPGTGELFF
clone_size: -; j_call: TRBJ2-3; d_call: TRBD1; v_call: TRBV5-1; cdr3_nt: TGCGCCAGCAGCTCGGAACAGGGGGTCACAGATACGCAGTATTTT; cdr3_aa: CASSSEQGVTDTQYF
clone_size: -; j_call: TRBJ1-3; d_call: -; v_call: TRBV6-5; cdr3_nt: TGTGCCAGCAGCCCCGGAGGCGCTGGAAACACCATATATTTT; cdr3_aa: CASSPGGAGNTIYF
clone_size: -; j_call: TRBJ2-7; d_call: TRBD1; v_call: TRBV27; cdr3_nt: TGTGCCAGCAGTGGGCGGACAGGGACCTACGAGCAGTACTTC; cdr3_aa: CASSGRTGTYEQYF
clone_size: -; j_call: TRBJ1-6; d_call: -; v_call: TRBV2; cdr3_nt: TGTGCCAGCAACTTTGCGGGAATCTCTAATTCACCCCTCCACTTT; cdr3_aa: CASNFAGISNSPLHF
clone_size: -; j_call: TRBJ2-3; d_call: -; v_call: TRBV30; cdr3_nt: TGTGCCTGGAGTGTACAGTTCGGCGGGGACCCGCAGTATTTT; cdr3_aa: CAWSVQFGGDPQYF
clone_size: -; j_call: TRBJ1-6; d_call: -; v_call: TRBV2; cdr3_nt: TGTGCCAGCATCTGGAGCGCGCCCGGAAAGAGCTCCTATAATTCACCCCTCCACTTT; cdr3_aa: CASIWSAPGKSSYNSPLHF
clone_size: -; j_call: TRBJ2-7; d_call: TRBD1; v_call: TRBV5-4; cdr3_nt: TGTGCCAGCAGCCCGGGACAGTCTTACGAGCAGTACTTC; cdr3_aa: CASSPGQSYEQYF
clone_size: -; j_call: TRBJ2-1; d_call: -; v_call: TRBV6-5; cdr3_nt: TGTGCCACCCTAAGCAATGAGCAGTTCTTC; cdr3_aa: CATLSNEQFF
clone_size: -; j_call: TRBJ1-5; d_call: -; v_call: TRBV6-6; cdr3_nt: TGTGCCAGCAGCCGATCCGGGACGGGGGGCAATCAGCCCCAGCATTTT; cdr3_aa: CASSRSGTGGNQPQHF
clone_size: -; j_call: TRBJ1-4; d_call: TRBD1; v_call: TRBV4-2; cdr3_nt: TGTGCCAGCAGCTCAGGGACAGGGGATGAAAAACTGTTTTTT; cdr3_aa: CASSSGTGDEKLFF
clone_size: -; j_call: TRBJ1-1; d_call: TRBD1; v_call: TRBV4-2; cdr3_nt: TGTGCCAGCAGCCAACCTTTGACAGGGGACACTGAAGCTTTCTTT; cdr3_aa: CASSQPLTGDTEAFF
clone_size: -; j_call: TRBJ2-1; d_call: TRBD2; v_call: TRBV7-3; cdr3_nt: TGTGCCAGCAGCTCCATTAGCGGGGGTGGAGGCAATGAGCAGTTCTTC; cdr3_aa: CASSSISGGGGNEQFF
clone_size: -; j_call: TRBJ1-1; d_call: -; v_call: TRBV1; cdr3_nt: TGCACCAGCAGCCACGCCAGGGATATGAACACTGAAGCTTTCTTT; cdr3_aa: CTSSHARDMNTEAFF
clone_size: -; j_call: TRBJ1-3; d_call: TRBD1; v_call: TRBV6-5; cdr3_nt: TGTGCCAGCAGTAAACAGGGGGCGGGAGGAAACACCATATATTTT; cdr3_aa: CASSKQGAGGNTIYF
clone_size: once; j_call: TRBJ1-2; d_call: -; v_call: TRBV5-1; cdr3_nt: TGCGCCAGCAGCCTAGAGGCGGGGGCAGGGCAGGGCTACACCTTC; cdr3_aa: CASSLEAGAGQGYTF
clone_size: -; j_call: TRBJ1-2; d_call: -; v_call: TRBV7-9; cdr3_nt: TGTGCCAGCAGCTTAGGGGCGTTTGGGGCCTTGAACTATGGCTACACCTTC; cdr3_aa: CASSLGAFGALNYGYTF
clone_size: -; j_call: TRBJ1-2; d_call: -; v_call: TRBV30; cdr3_nt: TGTGCCTGGAGTCCTCAGGGTTACTATGGCTACACCTTC; cdr3_aa: CAWSPQGYYGYTF